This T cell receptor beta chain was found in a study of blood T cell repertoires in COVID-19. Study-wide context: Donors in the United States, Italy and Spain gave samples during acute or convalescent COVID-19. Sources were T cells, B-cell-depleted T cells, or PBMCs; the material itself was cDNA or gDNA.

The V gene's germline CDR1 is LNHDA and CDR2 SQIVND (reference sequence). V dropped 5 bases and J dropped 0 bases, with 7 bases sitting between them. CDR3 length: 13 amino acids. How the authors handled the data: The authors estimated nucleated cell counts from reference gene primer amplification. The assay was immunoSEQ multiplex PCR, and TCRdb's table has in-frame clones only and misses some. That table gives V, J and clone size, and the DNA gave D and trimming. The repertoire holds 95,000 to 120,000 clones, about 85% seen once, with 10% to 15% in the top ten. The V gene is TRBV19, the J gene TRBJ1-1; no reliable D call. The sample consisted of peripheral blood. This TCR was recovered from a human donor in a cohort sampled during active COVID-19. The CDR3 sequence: CASSLSLNTEAFF. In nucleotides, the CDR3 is TGTGCCAGTAGTCTCTCCTTGAACACTGAAGCTTTCTTT.